Listed here are 23 T cell receptor beta chains from one sample, sequenced in a study of response to subunit inactivated influenza vaccine. A single record per CDR3 protein comes from TCRdb applying MiXCR to the RT-PCR reads. The sample shows about 170,000 distinct CDR3 sequences, about an eighth of them seen only once. The same specimen was also included in a second study, on T cells expressing NK-cell markers. Per that paper: Libraries used 5'RACE template switching adding universal primer site and UMIs.

The material was CD8+ T cells sorted from PBMCs, obtained 12 days after vaccination. These receptors all stem from a man aged 45-65 years who received an inactivated influenza vaccine.

The sample holds a few counts of this clonotype. The chain has TRBV29-1 and TRBJ2-7; the D call may be TRBD1 or TRBD2 (6 bases each). CDR1 SQVTM and CDR2 ANQGSEA come from the germline V gene. This CDR3 is built from 11 residues. Between the trimmed V and J ends, which lost 2 bases and 6 bases, there was a span of 8 bases. Here the CDR3 DNA reads TGCAGCGTTGAAAGGGGGGCCGAGCAGTACTTC. It is translated as CSVERGAEQYF.

This clonotype was found a few times. The chain joins TRBV5-1 to TRBJ2-7; either TRBD1 or TRBD2 may supply D (6 bases each). Germline V gene sequence: CDR1 SGHRS, CDR2 YFSETQ. This CDR3 spans 15 amino acids. V lost 4 bases, J lost 5 bases, and 19 bases lay in between. CDR3 loop: CASSPYRGQIDEQYF. DNA for the CDR3: TGCGCCAGCAGCCCCTACCGGGGGCAGATTGACGAGCAGTACTTC.

V and J are TRBV15 and TRBJ2-3; 11 bases align to TRBD2. CDR1 LNHNV and CDR2 YYDKDF come from the germline V gene (reference sequence). The V gene end was trimmed by 2 bases and the J gene end by 0 bases; junction bases not matched to a gene: 4. CDR3 size: 17 residues. The chain's CDR3 is CATSRHRLAGSTDTQYF. CDR3 DNA sequence: TGTGCCACCAGCAGACACCGACTAGCGGGGAGCACAGATACGCAGTATTTT.

The sample holds many counts of this clonotype. The chain is built from TRBV29-1 and TRBJ1-2, with TRBD1 matching over 7 bases. The CDR3 spans 13 residues. Per germline, CDR1 SQVTM and CDR2 ANQGSEA. The ends lost 6 bases at V and 1 base at J; junction bases unmatched: 5. CDR3 DNA: TGCAGCGTGAGGACAGGAGATAACTATGGCTACACCTTC. Translating gives CSVRTGDNYGYTF.

This rearrangement joins TRBV28 to TRBJ2-7; 8 nucleotides agree with TRBD2. This CDR3 is built from 19 residues. Trimming at V came to 2 bases and at J to 0 bases, leaving 15 bases not matched to a gene. CDR1 MDHEN and CDR2 SYDVKM come from the germline V gene. The CDR3 loop is CASSLHLREAGALSYEQYF. As DNA, the CDR3 is TGTGCCAGCAGTTTACACCTTAGGGAAGCGGGGGCCCTCTCCTACGAGCAGTACTTC. The complete variable domain, with remaining parts taken from reference TRBV28 and TRBJ2-7, reads DVKVTQSSRYLVKRTGEKVFLECVQDMDHENMFWYRQDPGLGLRLIYFSYDVKMKEKGDIPEGYSVSREKKERFSLILESASTNQTSMYLCASSLHLREAGALSYEQYFGPGTRLTVT.

J is TRBJ2-3 and V is TRBV18; maybe TRBD2 (5 bases). The V end lost 1 base, the J end lost 5 bases, and 10 bases lay between the germline ends. In germline, CDR1 is KGHSH, CDR2 LQKENI. The CDR3 runs 14 residues. The DNA for the CDR3 is TGTGCCAGCTCACCACAAGAGGCGGGAGATACGCAGTATTTT. Amino acids: CASSPQEAGDTQYF.

This clonotype was seen a handful of times. The chain joins TRBV12-3 or TRBV12-4 to TRBJ2-3; D could derive from TRBD1 or TRBD2 (5 bases each). The CDR3 extends over 17 amino acids. V shed 6 bases and J shed 4 bases, with 23 bases lying between them. The CDR3 sequence: CASRPGAGLEVPDTQYF. CDR3 coding DNA: TGTGCCAGCAGACCCGGCGCAGGGTTGGAGGTCCCAGATACGCAGTATTTT.

This clonotype was counted at least ten times. The chain employs TRBV29-1 and TRBJ2-7; 9 bases align to TRBD1. The length of the CDR3 is 13 residues. Germline CDR1 reads SQVTM; CDR2 reads ANQGSEA. Unmatched junction bases numbered 2, after V lost 3 bases and J lost 2 bases. The CDR3: CSVEGQGTYEQYF. CDR3 nucleotides: TGCAGCGTTGAGGGACAGGGCACCTACGAGCAGTACTTC.

The chain joins TRBV29-1 to TRBJ2-2, with D hard to call. The CDR3 runs to 13 residues. Germline loops: CDR1 SQVTM, CDR2 ANQGSEA. Between the trimmed V and J ends, which lost 7 bases and 6 bases, there was a span of 15 bases. Here the CDR3 reads CSADGSGPGELFF. CDR3 nucleotide sequence: TGCAGCGCTGACGGCTCGGGTCCCGGGGAGCTGTTTTTT.

This clonotype was counted only a few times. The rearrangement uses TRBV28 and TRBJ2-7; 8 bases align to TRBD1. The germline V gene has CDR1 MDHEN and CDR2 SYDVKM. J was trimmed by 5 bases and V by 5 bases; bases with no gene match: 2. CDR3 length: 12 residues. The CDR3 sequence: CASSGQGNEQYF. Here the CDR3 DNA reads TGTGCCAGCAGTGGACAGGGAAACGAGCAGTACTTC.

The genes are TRBV3-1 and TRBJ2-1; D not resolved. Germline lookup yields CDR1 LGHDT and CDR2 YNNKEL (reference sequence). The CDR3 length is 17 residues. Trimming pared 8 bases from V and 0 bases from J, leaving 20 bases between. The DNA for the CDR3 is TGTGCCAGCTCCCAAGATGTCGCGGCAAGCTCCTACAATGAGCAGTTCTTC. It encodes CASSQDVAASSYNEQFF.

The chain employs TRBV3-1 and TRBJ2-1; 11 positions match TRBD2. The CDR3 contains 16 residues. Unmatched junction bases numbered 10, after V lost 0 bases and J lost 12 bases. Germline values: CDR1 LGHDT, CDR2 YNNKEL (reference sequence). CDR3: CASSQEMGVAGGPQFF. CDR3 DNA sequence: TGTGCCAGCAGCCAAGAAATGGGAGTAGCGGGAGGGCCGCAGTTCTTC.

The chain uses TRBV6-6 and TRBJ1-2, with D uncertain. The CDR3 extends over 13 amino acids. The V end lost 2 bases, the J end lost 8 bases, and 12 bases lay between the germline ends. Germline CDR1 is MNHNY and CDR2 is SVGAGI (reference sequence). For the CDR3, the DNA is TGTGCCAGCAGTTACGGGTCAGGAGAGGGCTACACCTTC. Amino acid sequence: CASSYGSGEGYTF.

This clonotype was seen many times. This chain connects TRBV29-1 to TRBJ2-7, with D possibly being TRBD1 (6 bases). CDR1 is SQVTM and CDR2 is ANQGSEA in the germline V gene. This CDR3 is built from 11 residues. V dropped 4 bases and J dropped 7 bases, with 11 bases sitting between them. In DNA, the CDR3 is TGCAGCGTTGTCAGGGGCGGTGAGCAGTACTTC. It encodes CSVVRGGEQYF.

This clonotype was seen ten or more times. The chain has TRBV5-5 and TRBJ2-3, with D uncertain. CDR1 and CDR2 (germline): SGHKS, YYEKEE (reference sequence). The V and J ends lost 4 bases and 4 bases respectively, with 16 bases between them. This CDR3 has 15 amino acids. The CDR3 sequence: CASSKILPLADTQYF. Here the CDR3 DNA reads TGTGCCAGCAGCAAAATCCTACCTCTGGCAGATACGCAGTATTTT. Variable domain in full (rest from reference TRBV5-5 and TRBJ2-3): DAGVTQSPTHLIKTRGQQVTLRCSPISGHKSVSWYQQVLGQGPQFIFQYYEKEERGRGNFPDRFSARQFPNYSSELNVNALLLGDSALYLCASSKILPLADTQYFGPGTRLTVL.

The table lists this clonotype with a few counts. This sequence joins TRBV5-1 and TRBJ1-1; possible D gene TRBD1, 5 bases. The germline V gene encodes CDR1 SGHRS and CDR2 YFSETQ. The CDR3 extends over 15 amino acids. V lost 3 bases, J lost 3 bases, and 15 bases lay in between. The CDR3 DNA follows: TGCGCCAGCAGCTACCCAGGGACGGAGCACACTGAAGCTTTCTTT. Amino acid sequence: CASSYPGTEHTEAFF.

The rearrangement uses TRBV6-2 or TRBV6-3 and TRBJ2-1; D is undetermined. CDR1 and CDR2 (germline): MNHEY, SVGEGT. This CDR3 region has 17 residues. Trimming took off 1 base at V and 0 bases at J, with 13 bases between the two ends. The CDR3 bases are TGTGCCAGCAGTTACTTTCCCAAAAAGAGCTCCTACAATGAGCAGTTCTTC. Translating it yields CASSYFPKKSSYNEQFF.

This clonotype has a count of ten or more. This chain links TRBV27 with TRBJ1-2; D is possibly TRBD1 (5 bases). V was clipped by 5 bases and J by 4 bases, with 17 bases between them. The CDR3 extends over 15 amino acids. CDR1 and CDR2 (germline): MNHEY, SMNVEV (reference sequence). CDR3 amino acids: CASSPTGTPTYGYTF. The CDR3 region has the DNA TGTGCCAGCAGTCCTACCGGGACCCCAACCTATGGCTACACCTTC.

This clonotype has just a few counts. The CDR3 bases are TGTGCCAGCAGGCAACTAATGGGGCGCAACACCGGGGAGCTGTTTTTT. This encodes CASRQLMGRNTGELFF. J is TRBJ2-2 and V is TRBV6-1; D possibly corresponds to TRBD1 (5 bases). V shed 6 bases and J shed 2 bases, with 16 bases lying between them. The germline V gene has CDR1 MNHNS and CDR2 SASEGT. The CDR3 runs 16 residues.

In this sample, this clonotype turned up a few times. V gene TRBV28 combines with J gene TRBJ2-5, with D possibly matching TRBD2 (5 bases). Looked up from germline, CDR1 is MDHEN and CDR2 is SYDVKM. Between the trimmed V and J ends, which lost 5 bases and 1 base, there was a span of 11 bases. The CDR3 has 14 residues. Here the CDR3 DNA reads TGTGCCAGCAGTCACTCACTAGTCCAAGAGACCCAGTACTTC. It yields the protein CASSHSLVQETQYF.

This clonotype was counted only a few times. This chain uses TRBV29-1 with TRBJ2-7, with D unclear. The CDR3 contains 12 residues. CDR1 SQVTM and CDR2 ANQGSEA come from the germline V gene. Trimming took off 4 bases at V and 5 bases at J, with 12 bases between the two ends. The CDR3 sequence: CSVGGIRDEQYF. In DNA form, the CDR3 reads TGCAGCGTTGGGGGTATTCGTGACGAGCAGTACTTC.

This clonotype came up a few times. V and J are TRBV2 and TRBJ1-1; D unclear. Germline loops: CDR1 SNHLY, CDR2 FYNNEI. This CDR3 is built from 16 residues. Trimming left V 7 bases short and J 0 bases short, with 18 bases between. This CDR3 is CASNMWVGSVNTEAFF. The CDR3 region has the DNA TGTGCCAGCAACATGTGGGTCGGCAGCGTGAACACTGAAGCTTTCTTT.

The gene calls are TRBV20-1 and TRBJ2-7; the D gene is possibly TRBD1 (6 bases). The CDR3 is made up of 13 amino acids. V was pared by 5 bases and J by 0 bases, with 11 bases between. Germline loops: CDR1 DFQATT, CDR2 SNEGSKA (reference sequence). The CDR3 protein is CSADRDNSYEQYF. The DNA of the CDR3 is TGCAGTGCTGACCGGGACAACTCCTACGAGCAGTACTTC.